This T cell receptor beta chain was captured in a study of T cells in Graves' hyperthyroidism and ophthalmopathy (dated by TCRdb to about 2019). General notes on the study: Peripheral blood samples were taken at initial diagnosis, before any treatment was given. The 100 or so discovery patients were randomly divided into training and test sets at a 7:3 ratio. After sampling, hyperthyroidism patients received methimazole starting at 30 mg daily, and ophthalmopathy patients received high-dose intravenous methylprednisolone. The paper reports TCR Vbeta CDR3 sequencing of approximately 140 peripheral blood samples: fewer than 50 ophthalmopathy, fewer than 80 hyperthyroidism and some 17 progressor patients. To identify distinguishing TCR V-J signatures, a discovery cohort of 95 to 100 patients was used, comprising 43 with Graves' ophthalmopathy and some 60 with stable Graves' hyperthyroidism. Prospective prediction of ophthalmopathy was tested in an independent validation cohort of 18 to 20 hyperthyroidism patients and 17 patients who later progressed to ophthalmopathy. In about 6 Graves' hyperthyroidism patients, the study also compared T-cell repertoires from thyroid tissue with T-cell repertoires from blood.

In the ophthalmopathy patients, disease was moderately to severely active, with a Clinical Activity Score of 3 or more, a NOSPECS grade of 4 or more, and a duration of less than 3 months. Patients with uncontrolled infections, other autoimmune diseases, pregnancy or lactation were excluded. Diagnoses relied on clinical symptoms, serum thyroxine and TRAb, thyroid ultrasound and orbital computed tomography. PBMCs were isolated from 8 to 10 ml of fresh peripheral blood by Ficoll-Paque density gradient centrifugation. Total RNA was extracted using Trizol reagent, and RNA quality was assessed on an Agilent 2100 Bioanalyzer. As regards this clonotype: The clone's antigen remains unknown. One base away there is no much larger clone; base qualities are not given.

On the study overall, not on this receptor specifically: A model built on a 13 V-J signature distinguished ophthalmopathy from stable hyperthyroidism, reaching approximately 89% sensitivity and around 81% specificity in cross-validation and 80%/75% in testing. No statistical method was used to set the sample size in advance, and investigators knew the group allocation. Blood samples also contained most of the expanded thyroid clonotypes (frequency above 0.001), which suggests that blood repertoires may reflect thyroid immune responses. In validation, the model predicted progression to ophthalmopathy a median of roughly six months before onset, with about 70% sensitivity and about 75% specificity.

Based on the germline V gene, the CDR1 and CDR2 sequences are SGDLS and YYNGEE. From the cysteine through the phenylalanine, the CDR3 covers 13 amino acids. Of the read, only the CDR3 DNA is kept; its 39 bases are in frame from base 1. Germline trimming amounts to 2 bases on V and 6 bases on J, with 4 as the count of junction bases outside the gene matches. The TCR beta CDR3 regions were amplified from the RNA transcripts. The first round of RT-PCR for the TCR CDR3 was performed with the HTBI primer set and the Qiagen OneStep RT-PCR kit. The libraries were constructed in a second round of multiplex PCR and then size-selected and purified. The libraries were sequenced on an Illumina HiSeq2000 using paired-end 100 bp reads. In the paper's pipeline: SOAPnuke was used to process the raw data, removing reads that contained adapters or uncalled bases, had a mean Phred below 15, or lacked an exact match to the constant primer or identifier. COPE v1.2.5 was used to merge high-quality paired reads, and clonotypes were defined as unique nucleotide sequences. Clonotypes were aligned to IMGT TRBV, TRBD and TRBJ reference segments using MiTCR v1.1. The analysis included only V-J combinations with a frequency above 0.0001, which together covered about 99% of the repertoires. The TCS score was defined as F50 (clonal expansion) divided by E x V (chaos), with BLOSUM62-based TCRdist calculated between CDR3 peptides within each V-J. Welch's t-statistics and random forest reduced roughly 530 V-J features to around 14, which were used in a naive Bayes classifier (R e1071). The public reads were reprocessed in TCRdb via fastp at Q25 and MiXCR, keeping in-frame beta chains. Rows merge per CDR3 protein into single entries with the most common DNA and genes. The V and J calls here are based on TCRdb, not the publication. The sample includes about 380,000 distinct CDR3 sequences, with less than 20% observed a single time. The top ten clones comprise about 38% of the sample.

Here the chain combines TRBV9 and TRBJ1-2, with 7 bases in between that match TRBD1. The receptor's source is a man aged 18 to 29 with Graves' ophthalmopathy. The specimen sequenced was blood. The DNA sequence is as follows: TGTGCCAGCAGCGTCGAACAGGGGAATGGCTACACCTTC. This sequence encodes CASSVEQGNGYTF.